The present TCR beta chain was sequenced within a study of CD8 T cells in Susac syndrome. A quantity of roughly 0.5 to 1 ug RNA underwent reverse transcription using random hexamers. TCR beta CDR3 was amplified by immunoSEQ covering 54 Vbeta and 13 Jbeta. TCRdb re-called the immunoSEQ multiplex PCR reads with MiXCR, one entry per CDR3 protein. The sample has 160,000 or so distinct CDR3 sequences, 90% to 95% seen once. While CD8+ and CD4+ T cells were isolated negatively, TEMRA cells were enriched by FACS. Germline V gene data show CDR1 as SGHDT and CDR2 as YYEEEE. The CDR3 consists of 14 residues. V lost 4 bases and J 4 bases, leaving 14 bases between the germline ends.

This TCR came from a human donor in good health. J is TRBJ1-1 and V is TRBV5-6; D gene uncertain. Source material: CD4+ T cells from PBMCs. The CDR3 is CASSPVDSLTEAFF. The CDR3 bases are TGTGCCAGCAGCCCCGTTGATTCGCTCACTGAAGCTTTCTTT.